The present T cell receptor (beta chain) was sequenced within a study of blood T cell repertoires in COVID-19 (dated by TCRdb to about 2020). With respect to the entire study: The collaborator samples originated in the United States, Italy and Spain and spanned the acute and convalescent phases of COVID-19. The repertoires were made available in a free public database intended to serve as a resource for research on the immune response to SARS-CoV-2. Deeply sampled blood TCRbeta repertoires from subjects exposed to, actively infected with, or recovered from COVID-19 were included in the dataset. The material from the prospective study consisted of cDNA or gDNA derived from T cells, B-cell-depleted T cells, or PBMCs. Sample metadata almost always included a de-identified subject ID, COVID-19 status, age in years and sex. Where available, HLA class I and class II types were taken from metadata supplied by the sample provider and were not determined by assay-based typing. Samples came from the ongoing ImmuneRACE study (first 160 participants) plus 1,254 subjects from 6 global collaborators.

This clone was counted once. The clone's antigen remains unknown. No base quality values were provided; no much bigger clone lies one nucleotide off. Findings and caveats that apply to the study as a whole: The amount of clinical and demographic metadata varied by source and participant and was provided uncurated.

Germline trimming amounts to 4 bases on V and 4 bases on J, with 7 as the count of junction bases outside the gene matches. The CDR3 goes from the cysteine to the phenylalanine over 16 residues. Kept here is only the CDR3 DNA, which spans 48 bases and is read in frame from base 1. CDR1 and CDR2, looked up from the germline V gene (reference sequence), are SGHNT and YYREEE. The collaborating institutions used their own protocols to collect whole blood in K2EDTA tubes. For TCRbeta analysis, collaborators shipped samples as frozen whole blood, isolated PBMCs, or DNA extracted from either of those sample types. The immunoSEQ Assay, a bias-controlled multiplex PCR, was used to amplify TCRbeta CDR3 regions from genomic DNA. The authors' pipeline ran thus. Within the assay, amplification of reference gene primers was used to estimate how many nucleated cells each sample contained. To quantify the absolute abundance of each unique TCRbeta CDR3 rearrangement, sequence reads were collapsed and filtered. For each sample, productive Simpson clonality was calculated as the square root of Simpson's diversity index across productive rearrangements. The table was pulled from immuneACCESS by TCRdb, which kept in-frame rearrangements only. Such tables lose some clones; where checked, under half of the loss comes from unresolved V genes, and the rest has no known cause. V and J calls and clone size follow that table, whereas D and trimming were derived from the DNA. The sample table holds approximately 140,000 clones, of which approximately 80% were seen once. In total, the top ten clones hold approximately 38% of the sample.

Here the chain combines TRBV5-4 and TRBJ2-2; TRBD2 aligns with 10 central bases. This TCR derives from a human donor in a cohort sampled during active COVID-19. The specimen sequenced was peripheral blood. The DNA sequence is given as TGTGCCAGCAGCACCCGGGTAGCGGGGGGCACCGGGGAGCTGTTTTTT. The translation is CASSTRVAGGTGELFF.